This T cell receptor (beta chain) was identified during a study of T cells in Graves' hyperthyroidism and ophthalmopathy. Study-level findings and limits: Within blood appeared most thyroid clonotypes that had expanded above 0.001.

The TCR beta CDR3 regions underwent amplification using RNA transcripts as the source. Researchers ran a first-round RT-PCR on the TCR CDR3 using the HTBI primer set. TCRdb reanalysed the multiplex PCR reads using MiXCR and keeps one entry per CDR3 protein. The sample carries 380,000 or so distinct CDR3 sequences, about 15% recorded once. With a duration under 2 months, the hyperthyroidism was newly diagnosed in patients aged 18 to 65. This clonotype was observed a few times. Its antigen is unknown. One junction end does not reproduce the germline sequence, and a read error may be involved. There are 11 residues in the CDR3. Germline values: CDR1 DFQATT, CDR2 SNEGSKA (reference sequence).

The clonotype originates from a woman aged 25 to 39 with Graves' hyperthyroidism. The specimen was blood. The chain joins TRBV20-1 to TRBJ2-1; the match to TRBD1 covers 10 bases. The CDR3 DNA follows: TGCAGTGCAGAGTCAGACAGGGGGCATATCTTC. Translated, it gives CSAESDRGHIF.